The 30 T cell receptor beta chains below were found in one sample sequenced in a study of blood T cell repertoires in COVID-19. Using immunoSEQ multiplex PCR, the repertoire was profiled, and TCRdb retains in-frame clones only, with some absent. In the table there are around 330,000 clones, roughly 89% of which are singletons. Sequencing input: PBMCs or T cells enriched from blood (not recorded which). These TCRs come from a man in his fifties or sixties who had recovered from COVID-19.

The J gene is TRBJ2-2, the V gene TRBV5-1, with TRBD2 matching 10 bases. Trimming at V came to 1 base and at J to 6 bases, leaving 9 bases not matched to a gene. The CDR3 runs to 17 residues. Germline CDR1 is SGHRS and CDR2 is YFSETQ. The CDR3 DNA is TGCGCCAGCAGCTTGAGTCCCAGCGGGAGGGCCGCCGGGGAGCTGTTTTTT. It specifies CASSLSPSGRAAGELFF. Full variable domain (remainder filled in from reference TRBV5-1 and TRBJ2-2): KAGVTQTPRYLIKTRGQQVTLSCSPISGHRSVSWYQQTPGQGLQFLFEYFSETQRNKGNFPGRFSGRQFSNSRSEMNVSTLELGDSALYLCASSLSPSGRAAGELFFGEGSRLTVL.

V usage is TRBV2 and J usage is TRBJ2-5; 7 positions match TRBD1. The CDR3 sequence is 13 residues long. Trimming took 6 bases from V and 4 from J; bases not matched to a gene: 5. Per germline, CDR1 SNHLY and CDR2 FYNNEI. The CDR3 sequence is CASRGRQGETQYF. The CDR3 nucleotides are TGTGCCAGCAGGGGTCGACAGGGAGAGACCCAGTACTTC.

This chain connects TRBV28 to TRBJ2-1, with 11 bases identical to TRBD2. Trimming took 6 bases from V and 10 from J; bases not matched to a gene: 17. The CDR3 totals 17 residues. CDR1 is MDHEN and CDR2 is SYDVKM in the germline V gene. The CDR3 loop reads CASSSLYGTSGRREQFF. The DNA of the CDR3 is TGTGCCAGCAGCTCCCTATACGGGACTAGCGGTCGTAGGGAGCAGTTCTTC.

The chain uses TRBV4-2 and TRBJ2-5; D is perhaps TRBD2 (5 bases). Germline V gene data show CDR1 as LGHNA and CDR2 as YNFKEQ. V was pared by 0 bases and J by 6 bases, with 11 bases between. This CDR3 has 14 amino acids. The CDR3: CASSQESGEKTQYF. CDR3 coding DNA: TGTGCCAGCAGCCAAGAATCCGGGGAAAAGACCCAGTACTTC.

The CDR3 DNA reads as TGTGCCAGCAGCTTACGGATGACTAGCGGGAGGTCAGATACGCAGTATTTT. Protein: CASSLRMTSGRSDTQYF. The chain uses TRBV7-2 and TRBJ2-3; 13 bases match TRBD2. Per the germline V gene, CDR1 is SGHTA and CDR2 is FQGNSA. The CDR3 is 17 amino acids. Germline trimming cut 2 bases from V and 4 bases from J; bases unmatched to any gene: 6. The full variable domain, with the rest looked up from reference TRBV7-2 and TRBJ2-3, is GAGVSQSPSNKVTEKGKDVELRCDPISGHTALYWYRQSLGQGLEFLIYFQGNSAPDKSGLPSDRFSAERTGGSVSTLTIQRTQQEDSAVYLCASSLRMTSGRSDTQYFGPGTRLTVL.

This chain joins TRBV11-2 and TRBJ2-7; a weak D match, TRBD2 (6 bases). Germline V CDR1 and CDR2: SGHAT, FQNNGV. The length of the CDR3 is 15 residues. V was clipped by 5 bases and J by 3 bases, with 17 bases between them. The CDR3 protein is CASSLTRPTYYEQYF. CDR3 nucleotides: TGTGCCAGCAGCCTGACTAGGCCTACATACTACGAGCAGTACTTC.

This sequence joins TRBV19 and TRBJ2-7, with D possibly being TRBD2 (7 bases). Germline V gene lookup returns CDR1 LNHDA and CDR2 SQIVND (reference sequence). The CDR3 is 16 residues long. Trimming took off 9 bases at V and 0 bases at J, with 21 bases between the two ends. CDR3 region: CASLYVGGPISYEQYF. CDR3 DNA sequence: TGTGCCAGCCTCTACGTCGGGGGGCCGATCTCCTACGAGCAGTACTTC.

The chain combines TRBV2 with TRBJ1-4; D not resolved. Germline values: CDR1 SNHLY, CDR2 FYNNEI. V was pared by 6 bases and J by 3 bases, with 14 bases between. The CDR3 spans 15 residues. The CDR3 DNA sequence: TGTGCCAGCAGCCTAGAGCACGTAGCTAATGAAAAACTGTTTTTT. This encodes CASSLEHVANEKLFF.

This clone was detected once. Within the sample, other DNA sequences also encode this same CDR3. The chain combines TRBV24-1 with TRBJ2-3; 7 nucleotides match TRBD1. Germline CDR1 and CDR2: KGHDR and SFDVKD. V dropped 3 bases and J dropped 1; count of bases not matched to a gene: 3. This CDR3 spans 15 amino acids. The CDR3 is CATSDLGQGTDTQYF. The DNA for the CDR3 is TGTGCCACCAGTGATCTAGGACAGGGCACAGATACGCAGTATTTT.

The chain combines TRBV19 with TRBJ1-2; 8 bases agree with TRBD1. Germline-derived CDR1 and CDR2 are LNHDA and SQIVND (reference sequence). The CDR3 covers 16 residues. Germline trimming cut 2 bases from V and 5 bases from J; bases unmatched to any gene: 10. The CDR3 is CASSIKGQGANYGYTF. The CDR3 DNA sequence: TGTGCCAGTAGTATAAAAGGGCAGGGGGCAAATTATGGCTACACCTTC.

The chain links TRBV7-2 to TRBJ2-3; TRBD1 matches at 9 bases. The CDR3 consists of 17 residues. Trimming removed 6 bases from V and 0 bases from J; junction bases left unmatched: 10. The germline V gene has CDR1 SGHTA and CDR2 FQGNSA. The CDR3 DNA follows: TGTGCCAGCAGTCGCCGACAGGGGGGAACTAGCACAGATACGCAGTATTTT. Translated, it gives CASSRRQGGTSTDTQYF. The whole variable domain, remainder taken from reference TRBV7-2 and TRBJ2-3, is GAGVSQSPSNKVTEKGKDVELRCDPISGHTALYWYRQSLGQGLEFLIYFQGNSAPDKSGLPSDRFSAERTGGSVSTLTIQRTQQEDSAVYLCASSRRQGGTSTDTQYFGPGTRLTVL.

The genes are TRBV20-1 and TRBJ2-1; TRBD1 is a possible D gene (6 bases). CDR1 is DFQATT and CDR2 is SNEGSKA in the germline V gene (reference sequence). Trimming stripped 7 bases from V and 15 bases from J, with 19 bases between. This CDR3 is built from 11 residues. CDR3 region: CSVTTGTSGFF. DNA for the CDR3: TGCAGTGTTACCACCGGGACATCGGGGTTCTTC.

The CDR3 protein is CASSLFGGTPRYNEQFF. The CDR3, as DNA: TGCGCCAGCAGCTTGTTCGGCGGCACACCAAGATACAATGAGCAGTTCTTC. V gene TRBV5-1 combines with J gene TRBJ2-1; D gene ambiguous. This CDR3 has 17 amino acids. Trimming left V 1 base short and J 4 bases short, with 18 bases between. Per germline, CDR1 SGHRS and CDR2 YFSETQ.

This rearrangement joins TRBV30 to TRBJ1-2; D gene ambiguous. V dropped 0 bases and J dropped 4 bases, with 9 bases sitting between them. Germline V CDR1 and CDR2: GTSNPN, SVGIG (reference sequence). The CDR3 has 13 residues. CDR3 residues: CAWSVEEGYGYTF. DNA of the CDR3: TGTGCCTGGAGTGTCGAGGAGGGCTATGGCTACACCTTC.

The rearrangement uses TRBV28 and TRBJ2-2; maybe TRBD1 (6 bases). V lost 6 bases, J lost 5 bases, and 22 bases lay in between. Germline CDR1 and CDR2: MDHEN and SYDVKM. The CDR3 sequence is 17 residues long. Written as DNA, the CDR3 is TGTGCCAGCAGGGCCCAGGGGTCGTTTTATGGTACCGGGGAGCTGTTTTTT. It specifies CASRAQGSFYGTGELFF.

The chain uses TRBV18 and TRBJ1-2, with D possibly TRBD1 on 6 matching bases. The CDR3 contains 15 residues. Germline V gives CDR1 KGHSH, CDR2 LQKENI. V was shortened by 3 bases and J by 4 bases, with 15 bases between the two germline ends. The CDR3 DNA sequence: TGTGCCAGCTCACCTTCACAGGGCGTCAGCTATGGCTACACCTTC. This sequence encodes CASSPSQGVSYGYTF. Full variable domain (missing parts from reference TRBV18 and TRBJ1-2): NAGVMQNPRHLVRRRGQEARLRCSPMKGHSHVYWYRQLPEEGLKFMVYLQKENIIDESGMPKERFSAEFPKEGPSILRIQQVVRGDSAAYFCASSPSQGVSYGYTFGSGTRLTVV.

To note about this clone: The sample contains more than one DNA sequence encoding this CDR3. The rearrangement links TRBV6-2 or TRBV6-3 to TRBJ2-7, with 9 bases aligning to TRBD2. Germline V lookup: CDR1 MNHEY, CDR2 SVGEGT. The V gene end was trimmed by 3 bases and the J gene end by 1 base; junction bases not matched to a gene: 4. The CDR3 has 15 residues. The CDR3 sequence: CASSYGLAGSYEQYF. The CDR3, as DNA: TGTGCCAGCAGTTATGGTCTAGCGGGATCCTACGAGCAGTACTTC.

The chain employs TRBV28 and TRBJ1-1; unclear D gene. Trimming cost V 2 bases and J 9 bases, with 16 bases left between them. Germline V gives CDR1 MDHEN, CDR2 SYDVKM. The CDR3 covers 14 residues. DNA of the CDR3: TGTGCCAGCAGTTTAAAGAGCGGGATACGTAAAGCTTTCTTT. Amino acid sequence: CASSLKSGIRKAFF.

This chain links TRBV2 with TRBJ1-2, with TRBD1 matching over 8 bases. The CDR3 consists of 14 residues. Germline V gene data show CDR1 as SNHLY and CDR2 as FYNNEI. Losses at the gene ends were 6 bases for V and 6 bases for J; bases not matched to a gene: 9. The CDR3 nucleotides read TGTGCCAGCAGATGGACAGGGCTCGGAGATGGCTACACCTTC. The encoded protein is CASRWTGLGDGYTF.

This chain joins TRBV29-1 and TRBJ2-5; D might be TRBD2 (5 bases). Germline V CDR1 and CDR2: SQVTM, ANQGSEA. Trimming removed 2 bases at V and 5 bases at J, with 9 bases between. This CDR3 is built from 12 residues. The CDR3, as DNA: TGCAGCGTTGAAATACTAGGGGAGACCCAGTACTTC. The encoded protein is CSVEILGETQYF.

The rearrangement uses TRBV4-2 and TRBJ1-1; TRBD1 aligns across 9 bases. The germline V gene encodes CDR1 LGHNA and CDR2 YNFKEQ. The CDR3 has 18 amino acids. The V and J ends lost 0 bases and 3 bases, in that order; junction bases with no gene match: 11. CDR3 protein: CASSQELTGGGIDTEAFF. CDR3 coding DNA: TGTGCCAGCAGCCAAGAATTGACAGGGGGGGGTATAGACACTGAAGCTTTCTTT.

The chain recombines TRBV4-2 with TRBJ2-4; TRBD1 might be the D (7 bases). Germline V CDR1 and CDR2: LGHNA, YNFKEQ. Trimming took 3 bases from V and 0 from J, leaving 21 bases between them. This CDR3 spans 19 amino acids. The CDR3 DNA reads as TGTGCCAGCAGCCATCCAAAGGAGGGGGCCGACCTAGCCAAAAACATTCAGTACTTC. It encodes CASSHPKEGADLAKNIQYF.

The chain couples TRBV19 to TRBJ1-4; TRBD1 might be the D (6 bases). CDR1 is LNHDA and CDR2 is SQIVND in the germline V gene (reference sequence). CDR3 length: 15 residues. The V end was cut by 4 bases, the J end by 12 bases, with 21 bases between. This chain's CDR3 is CASSTTGSPVEELFF. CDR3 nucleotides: TGTGCCAGTAGTACAACAGGGTCCCCGGTTGAGGAACTGTTTTTT.

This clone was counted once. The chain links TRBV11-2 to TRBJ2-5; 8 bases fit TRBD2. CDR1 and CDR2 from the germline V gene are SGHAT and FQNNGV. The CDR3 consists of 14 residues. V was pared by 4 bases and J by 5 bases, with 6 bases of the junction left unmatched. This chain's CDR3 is CASSSQAGVETQYF. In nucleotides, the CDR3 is TGTGCCAGCAGCTCCCAAGCGGGAGTGGAGACCCAGTACTTC.

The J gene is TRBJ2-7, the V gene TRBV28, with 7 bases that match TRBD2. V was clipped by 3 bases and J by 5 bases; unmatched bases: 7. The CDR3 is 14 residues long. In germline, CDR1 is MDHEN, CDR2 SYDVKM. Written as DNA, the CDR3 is TGTGCCAGCAGTTTGGGAGGGCCAGCCCACGAGCAGTACTTC. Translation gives CASSLGGPAHEQYF.

CDR3 region: CSVEGPGPNYGYTF. The DNA for the CDR3 is TGCAGCGTTGAAGGGCCGGGTCCTAACTATGGCTACACCTTC. This chain links TRBV29-1 with TRBJ1-2; no firm D call. Germline lookup yields CDR1 SQVTM and CDR2 ANQGSEA. The CDR3 covers 14 residues. V lost 1 base to trimming and J lost 0 bases, with 9 bases between them.

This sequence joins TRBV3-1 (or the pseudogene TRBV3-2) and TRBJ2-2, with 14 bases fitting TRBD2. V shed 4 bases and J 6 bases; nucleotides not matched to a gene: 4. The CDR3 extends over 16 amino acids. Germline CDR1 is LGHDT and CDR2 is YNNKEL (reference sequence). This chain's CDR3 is CASSRGLAGGSGELFF. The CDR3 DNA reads TGTGCCAGCAGCCGCGGACTAGCGGGAGGTTCCGGGGAGCTGTTTTTT.

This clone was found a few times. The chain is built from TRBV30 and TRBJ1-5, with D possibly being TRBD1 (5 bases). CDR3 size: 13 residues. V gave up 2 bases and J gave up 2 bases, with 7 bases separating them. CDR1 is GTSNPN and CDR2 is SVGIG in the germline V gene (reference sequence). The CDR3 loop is CAWSQQGNQPQHF. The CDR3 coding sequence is TGTGCCTGGAGTCAACAGGGCAATCAGCCCCAGCATTTT.

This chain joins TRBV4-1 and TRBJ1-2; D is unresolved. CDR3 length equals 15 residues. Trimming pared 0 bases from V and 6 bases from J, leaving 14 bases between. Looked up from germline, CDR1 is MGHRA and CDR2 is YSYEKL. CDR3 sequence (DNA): TGCGCCAGCAGCCAAGATTCTCAACGCCTAAATGGCTACACCTTC. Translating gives CASSQDSQRLNGYTF.

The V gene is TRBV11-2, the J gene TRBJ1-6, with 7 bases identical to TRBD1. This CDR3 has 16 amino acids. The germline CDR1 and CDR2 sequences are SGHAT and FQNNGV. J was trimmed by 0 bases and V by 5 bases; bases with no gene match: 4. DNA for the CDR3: TGTGCCAGCAGCCCGACAGGGACCTCCTATAATTCACCCCTCCACTTT. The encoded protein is CASSPTGTSYNSPLHF.